The rows below give T cell receptor beta chains drawn from one sample of a study of CD8+CD57+ T cells in acquired aplastic anemia. A single record per CDR3 protein comes from TCRdb applying MiXCR to the reads. The table records 160,000 or so distinct CDR3 sequences, roughly 48% of them present only once. Specimen: sorted CD4+, CD8+, or CD8+CD57+ T cells (not recorded which) from PBMCs. Receptors were obtained from a human donor with aplastic anemia. CDR3s include the opening cysteine and the closing phenylalanine or tryptophan. A D gene is named only where the DNA matches it firmly. Not every row has a clone size; where given, it reads once, few, many or a size class.

J: TRBJ2-7; size: many; V: TRBV7-9; D: TRBD2; DNA: TGTGCCAGCAGCCCCGTCCTAGCGGGAGTGGTCTACGAGCAGTACTTC; CDR3: CASSPVLAGVVYEQYF
J: TRBJ2-5; size: NA; V: TRBV19; D: TRBD1; DNA: TGTGCCAGTAGTATAACAGGGGGGCTCCAAGAGACCCAGTACTTC; CDR3: CASSITGGLQETQYF
J: TRBJ1-1; size: NA; V: TRBV24-1; D: NA; DNA: TGTGCCACCAGTGGGAAACGGACTAGCGGGAACACTGAAGCTTTCTTT; CDR3: CATSGKRTSGNTEAFF
J: TRBJ2-3; size: NA; V: TRBV20-1; D: NA; DNA: TGCAGTGCTAGTTCAACGTCAGATACGCAGTATTTT; CDR3: CSASSTSDTQYF
J: TRBJ2-7; size: NA; V: TRBV7-9; D: NA; DNA: TGTGCCAGCAGCCCATCCGGAGACGAGCAGTACTTC; CDR3: CASSPSGDEQYF
J: TRBJ1-2; size: NA; V: TRBV7-3; D: NA; DNA: TGTGCCAGCAGCTTGTGGGAGGGCTACACCTTC; CDR3: CASSLWEGYTF
J: TRBJ2-2; size: many; V: TRBV5-1; D: NA; DNA: TGCGCCAGCAGCTTGGGGGTCCCGGGCACCGGGGAGCTGTTTTTT; CDR3: CASSLGVPGTGELFF
J: TRBJ2-7; size: many; V: TRBV27; D: TRBD2; DNA: TGTGCCAGCAGTAGTTCTCTAGCGGACGAGCAGTACTTC; CDR3: CASSSSLADEQYF
J: TRBJ1-1; size: many; V: TRBV13; D: TRBD1; DNA: TGTGCCAGCAGCTCCCGCCGGGACAGCGACTTAAAAGCTTTCTTT; CDR3: CASSSRRDSDLKAFF
J: TRBJ2-7; size: many; V: TRBV6-1; D: TRBD2; DNA: TGTGCCAGCAGACCGGGGACTAGTTTATACGAGCAGTACTTC; CDR3: CASRPGTSLYEQYF
J: TRBJ1-2; size: many; V: TRBV15; D: NA; DNA: TGTGCCACCAGCAGAGGGACAGCCAACTATGGCTACACCTTC; CDR3: CATSRGTANYGYTF
J: TRBJ2-1; size: once; V: TRBV24-1; D: NA; DNA: TGTGCCACCAGTGATTCAGTAGCGACAGCCTACAATGAGCAGTTCTTC; CDR3: CATSDSVATAYNEQFF
J: TRBJ2-5; size: NA; V: TRBV7-8; D: NA; DNA: TGTGCCAGCAGCTTAGTGAGAGGAGAGACCCAGTACTTC; CDR3: CASSLVRGETQYF
J: TRBJ1-5; size: NA; V: TRBV15; D: TRBD1; DNA: TGTGCCACCAGCGGGGACAGGACGGAGACCCAGCATTTT; CDR3: CATSGDRTETQHF
J: TRBJ2-1; size: NA; V: TRBV24-1; D: TRBD2; DNA: TGTGCCAACAGTTTGTTAGCGGGAAATGAGCAGTTCTTC; CDR3: CANSLLAGNEQFF
J: TRBJ2-5; size: NA; V: TRBV9; D: NA; DNA: TGTGCCAGCAGCGTAGAGGGGGAGGGGGAGACCCAGTACTTC; CDR3: CASSVEGEGETQYF
J: TRBJ1-5; size: NA; V: TRBV5-8; D: NA; DNA: TGTGCCAGCAGCTTGAAGGGGGTTAGGCAGCCCCAGCATTTT; CDR3: CASSLKGVRQPQHF
J: TRBJ2-7; size: NA; V: TRBV19; D: NA; DNA: TGTGCCAGTAGTCGTCCCACCACATCGGGTCTCCCCTACGAGCAGTACTTC; CDR3: CASSRPTTSGLPYEQYF
J: TRBJ2-5; size: many; V: TRBV6-6; D: NA; DNA: TGTGCCAGCAGTTACGGAGAGACCCAGTACTTC; CDR3: CASSYGETQYF
J: TRBJ2-5; size: once; V: TRBV7-3; D: TRBD2; DNA: TGTGCCAGCAGCTTTAGCGGGAGGAGTCAAGAGACCCAGTACTTC; CDR3: CASSFSGRSQETQYF
J: TRBJ1-4; size: NA; V: TRBV29-1; D: TRBD1; DNA: TGCAGCGTGACGGGACAGAAAAATGAAAAACTGTTTTTT; CDR3: CSVTGQKNEKLFF
J: TRBJ2-1; size: few; V: TRBV4-1; D: NA; DNA: TGCGCCAGCAGCCAAGGTTGGGGTTTTAACTCCTACAATGAGCAGTTCTTC; CDR3: CASSQGWGFNSYNEQFF